This T cell receptor beta chain was obtained from a study of T cells in Graves' hyperthyroidism and ophthalmopathy (dated by TCRdb to the late 2010s). With regard to the full study: Peripheral blood samples were taken at initial diagnosis, before any treatment was given. To identify TCR V-J signatures that set the groups apart, the researchers used a discovery cohort of about a hundred patients, made up of 40 to 45 with Graves' ophthalmopathy and 55 to 65 with stable Graves' hyperthyroidism. Prospective prediction of ophthalmopathy was tested in an independent validation cohort of approximately 19 hyperthyroidism patients and 17 patients who later progressed to ophthalmopathy. The 75 to 100 discovery patients were divided at random into training and test sets in a 7:3 ratio. In addition, the study compared T-cell repertoires in thyroid tissue and in blood from about 6 Graves' hyperthyroidism patients. After blood sampling, hyperthyroidism patients were treated with methimazole at a starting dose of 30 mg daily, and ophthalmopathy patients were treated with high-dose intravenous methylprednisolone. The paper describes TCR Vbeta CDR3 sequencing of 120 to 150 peripheral blood samples, made up of about 41 ophthalmopathy patients, approximately 76 hyperthyroidism patients and roughly 17 progressor patients. Broader findings and caveats from the paper: Ophthalmopathy was separated from stable hyperthyroidism by a 13 V-J signature model, with just over 85% sensitivity and about 81% specificity obtained in cross-validation and 80%/75% obtained in testing. In validation, the model predicted progression to ophthalmopathy with approximately 69% sensitivity and roughly 75% specificity, a median of about six months before onset. Most expanded thyroid clonotypes (frequency above 0.001) were also detected in blood, a finding suggesting that blood repertoires may reflect thyroid immune responses. No statistical method was used to set the sample size in advance, and investigators knew the group allocation.

The TCR beta CDR3 regions were amplified from the RNA transcripts. A first-round RT-PCR of the TCR CDR3 used the HTBI primer set with the Qiagen OneStep RT-PCR kit. Libraries were constructed in a second round of multiplex PCR, after which size selection and purification were carried out. The libraries were sequenced on an Illumina HiSeq2000 using paired-end 100 bp reads. The paper's data handling went like this. SOAPnuke was used to process the raw data, with reads discarded if the reads contained adapters or uncalled bases, had a mean Phred below 15, or lacked an exact constant-primer or identifier match. High-quality paired reads were merged with COPE v1.2.5, and unique nucleotide sequences were defined as clonotypes. MiTCR v1.1 was used to align the clonotypes against IMGT TRBV, TRBD and TRBJ reference segments. Analysis was restricted to V-J combinations with a frequency above 0.0001, which covered over 98% of repertoires. The TCS score was defined as the ratio of F50 (clonal expansion) to E x V (chaos), calculated using BLOSUM62-based TCRdist between CDR3 peptides within each V-J. Welch's t-statistics and random forest reduced just over 500 V-J features to roughly 13, which were used in a naive Bayes classifier (R e1071). TCRdb passed the public sequencing reads through fastp at Q25 and MiXCR, retaining productive beta sequences. When rows share a CDR3 protein, they turn into one entry using the most common DNA and genes. These V and J calls rely on TCRdb rather than the paper's analysis. The sample has about 600,000 distinct CDR3 sequences on record, 16% of them singletons. The ten largest clones take up 2.5% to 4% of the sample.

This clonotype has only a few counts. The antigen it binds to is not known. No base qualities exist here, and no much larger clone lies one base off it. The CDR3 has 13 amino acids, counting the end cysteine and phenylalanine. Only CDR3 DNA is held: 39 bases, read in frame from base 1. V loses 1 base, J loses 5 bases, and the germline ends lie 6 bases apart. The germline V gene encodes CDR1 MNHEY and CDR2 SVGAGI. In the ophthalmopathy patients, disease was moderately to severely active, with a Clinical Activity Score of 3 or more, a NOSPECS grade of 4 or more, and a duration of less than 3 months. Patients with uncontrolled infections, other autoimmune diseases, pregnancy or lactation were excluded. Diagnoses were established on the basis of clinical symptoms, serum thyroxine and TRAb, thyroid ultrasound, and orbital computed tomography. PBMCs were isolated from about 9 ml of fresh peripheral blood by Ficoll-Paque density gradient centrifugation. Total RNA was extracted with Trizol reagent, and quality was checked on an Agilent 2100 Bioanalyzer.

The sequencing input was blood. The TCR sequence derives from a middle-aged woman with Graves' ophthalmopathy. In this chain, TRBV6-5 is recombined with TRBJ2-1, with the D gene too uncertain to name. The CDR3 reads as follows: CASSYLGDNEQFF. The nucleotides read TGTGCCAGCAGTTACTTAGGTGACAATGAGCAGTTCTTC.